Listed below are T cell receptor beta chains from one sample, sequenced in a study of human T cells and chemical hapten exposure. One entry per CDR3 protein results from TCRdb running MiXCR on the RACE reads. The sample consists of 65,000 to 85,000 distinct CDR3 sequences, roughly 10% of them appearing once. Sequenced material: whole blood, taken in connection with sensitization to the hapten diphenylcyclopropenone (DPC). The receptors were gathered from a woman aged 55-69 years with alopecia areata. Some clones in this sample may be carry-over from other donors' samples. The CDR3 runs from the conserved cysteine through the conserved F or W. D genes are given only for firm matches.

j_gene,v_gene,d_gene,CDR3aa
TRBJ2-7,TRBV6-2/TRBV6-3,TRBD1,CASSYGTGLEQYF
TRBJ1-5,TRBV5-8,TRBD1,CASSRLLGTGGGRSNQPQHF
TRBJ1-1,TRBV29-1,.,CSVKEYMNTEAFF
TRBJ2-5,TRBV10-1,.,CASSESTEGTQYF
TRBJ1-1,TRBV2,.,CASSEIAMNTEAFF
TRBJ1-1,TRBV5-6,.,CASRSYGTEAFF
TRBJ1-1,TRBV5-1,.,CASSLISGMNTEAFF
TRBJ1-2,TRBV27,.,CASSLASGDVYGYTF
TRBJ1-1,TRBV18,TRBD1,CASSLRTGSMNTEAFF
TRBJ1-6,TRBV7-3,.,CASRDGDTTYNSPLHF